The rows below give T cell receptor beta chains drawn from one sample of a study of Ad26.COV2.S vaccination and SARS-CoV-2 variants. Libraries were prepared by immunoSEQ multiplex PCR; TCRdb keeps only in-frame clonotypes and omits some of them. This sample has about 480,000 clones; about 83% occur once, and the top ten carry around 13%. The sequences come from peripheral blood, collected in a trial of Ad26.COV2.S vaccine versus placebo. All receptors derive from a person aged 18-65 years who received the Ad26.COV2.S COVID-19 vaccine or a placebo. CDR3s include the opening cysteine and the closing phenylalanine or tryptophan. D genes are given only for firm matches. A clone size is listed for some rows: how often the clone was seen (once, few, many), or a class if it is expanded.

-,TRBV7-2,14,TRBJ1-6,-,CASAKRPDNSPLHF,TGTGCCAGCGCCAAGAGACCTGATAATTCACCCCTCCACTTT
TRBD2,TRBV5-1,15,TRBJ2-1,-,CASSPTSVEWGEQFF,TGCGCCAGCAGCCCGACTAGCGTCGAGTGGGGTGAGCAGTTCTTC
-,TRBV15,14,TRBJ2-7,-,CATSRDLASSEQYF,TGTGCCACCAGCAGAGATCTGGCTAGCTCCGAGCAGTACTTC
TRBD2,TRBV5-6,16,TRBJ2-3,-,CASSLVSGMSTDTQYF,TGTGCCAGCAGCTTGGTTAGCGGGATGAGCACAGATACGCAGTATTTT
-,TRBV10-3,12,TRBJ1-2,few,CAIRTTQKGYTF,TGTGCCATCCGTACCACCCAGAAAGGCTACACCTTC
-,TRBV29-1,11,TRBJ1-2,-,CSVELRFGYTF,TGCAGCGTTGAATTGCGTTTTGGCTACACCTTC
TRBD2,TRBV28,17,TRBJ2-7,-,CASSSRLAGGRMYEQYF,TGTGCCAGCAGTTCTCGACTAGCGGGAGGCCGGATGTACGAGCAGTACTTC
-,TRBV19,14,TRBJ1-1,-,CASSIRLGDTEAFF,TGTGCCAGTAGTATCAGGTTGGGGGACACTGAAGCTTTCTTT
-,TRBV5-4,16,TRBJ1-6,once,CASSLGGSSYNSPLHF,TGTGCCAGCAGCTTGGGGGGGAGCTCCTATAATTCACCCCTCCACTTT
-,TRBV5-1,15,TRBJ1-3,-,CASSPDGFSGNTIYF,TGCGCCAGCAGCCCGGATGGGTTCTCTGGAAACACCATATATTTT
-,TRBV7-3,12,TRBJ2-2,few,CASSPNTGELFF,TGTGCCAGCAGCCCCAACACCGGGGAGCTGTTTTTT
-,TRBV28,14,TRBJ1-1,-,CASSLGTANTEAFF,TGTGCCAGCAGTTTAGGGACGGCGAACACTGAAGCTTTCTTT
-,TRBV9,14,TRBJ2-7,-,CASSGRDSDYEQYF,TGTGCCAGCAGCGGGAGGGACAGTGACTACGAGCAGTACTTC
-,TRBV28,14,TRBJ1-1,-,CASSPPRWGTEAFF,TGTGCCAGCAGTCCCCCTCGGTGGGGTACTGAAGCTTTCTTT
TRBD2,TRBV5-6,16,TRBJ2-7,-,CASSLGAGGLGYEQYF,TGTGCCAGCAGCTTGGGGGCGGGAGGGCTCGGTTACGAGCAGTACTTC
TRBD2,TRBV7-2,16,TRBJ2-7,-,CASSLDAGGSHWEQYF,TGTGCCAGCAGCTTAGATGCGGGAGGGTCTCATTGGGAGCAGTACTTC
TRBD1,TRBV7-2,15,TRBJ1-2,-,CASSLVIGQGGGYTF,TGTGCCAGCAGCTTAGTAATAGGACAGGGTGGCGGCTACACCTTC
TRBD1,TRBV6-2/TRBV6-3,14,TRBJ1-1,-,CASSYYRGGSGAFF,TGTGCCAGCAGTTATTACAGGGGCGGTAGTGGAGCTTTCTTT
TRBD1,TRBV30,15,TRBJ1-5,-,CAWSVGQGGEKPQHF,TGTGCCTGGAGTGTTGGACAGGGAGGGGAAAAGCCCCAGCATTTT
TRBD2,TRBV7-9,16,TRBJ2-7,few,CASSLAGTSGSYEQYF,TGTGCCAGCAGCTTAGCGGGGACTAGCGGGAGTTACGAGCAGTACTTC
-,TRBV7-2,15,TRBJ1-2,-,CASSLDWGPVYGYTF,TGTGCCAGCAGCTTAGATTGGGGGCCCGTCTATGGCTACACCTTC
TRBD2,TRBV9,15,TRBJ2-7,-,CASSRRASGGSEQYF,TGTGCCAGCAGCCGACGTGCGAGCGGGGGAAGCGAGCAGTACTTC
TRBD2,TRBV25-1,17,TRBJ2-7,-,CASSEYLPGLAGYEQYF,TGTGCCAGCAGTGAATATCTTCCGGGACTAGCGGGGTACGAGCAGTACTTC
TRBD1,TRBV7-9,16,TRBJ2-6,-,CATPGQGAPGANVLTF,TGTGCCACCCCCGGACAGGGGGCGCCTGGGGCCAACGTCCTGACTTTC
-,TRBV6-2/TRBV6-3,15,TRBJ2-5,-,CASSYSRDRPETQYF,TGTGCCAGCAGTTACAGTAGGGACCGACCGGAGACCCAGTACTTC
-,TRBV27,13,TRBJ2-1,-,CASSGWGDNEQFF,TGTGCCAGCTCGGGTTGGGGCGACAATGAGCAGTTCTTC
-,TRBV27,15,TRBJ2-7,few,CASSLSLGSPYEQYF,TGTGCCAGCAGTTTATCTCTGGGGTCCCCCTACGAGCAGTACTTC
-,TRBV6-5,14,TRBJ1-5,-,CASIGFVFPWPQHF,TGTGCCAGCATCGGATTCGTGTTCCCGTGGCCCCAGCATTTT
-,TRBV5-6,15,TRBJ2-3,-,CASSFGGILTDTQYF,TGTGCCAGCAGCTTTGGCGGGATCCTGACAGATACGCAGTATTTT
TRBD1,TRBV9,14,TRBJ2-1,-,CASSLTGVLNEQFF,TGTGCCAGCAGCCTAACAGGGGTGCTCAATGAGCAGTTCTTC
-,TRBV4-1,16,TRBJ1-2,-,CASSQDPGPRGYGYTF,TGCGCCAGCAGCCAAGATCCCGGCCCCCGGGGCTATGGCTACACCTTC
-,TRBV5-1,15,TRBJ1-4,-,CASSPGGKPNEKLFF,TGCGCCAGCAGCCCCGGGGGGAAGCCTAATGAAAAACTGTTTTTT
-,TRBV30,13,TRBJ2-2,-,CAWSVSGAGELFF,TGTGCCTGGAGTGTTTCGGGGGCCGGGGAGCTGTTTTTT
-,TRBV4-2,14,TRBJ2-7,few,CASSQESQAYEQYF,TGTGCCAGCAGCCAAGAATCCCAGGCCTACGAGCAGTACTTC
-,TRBV28,13,TRBJ1-1,-,CASSIAPQIEAFF,TGTGCCAGCAGTATCGCCCCTCAGATTGAAGCTTTCTTT